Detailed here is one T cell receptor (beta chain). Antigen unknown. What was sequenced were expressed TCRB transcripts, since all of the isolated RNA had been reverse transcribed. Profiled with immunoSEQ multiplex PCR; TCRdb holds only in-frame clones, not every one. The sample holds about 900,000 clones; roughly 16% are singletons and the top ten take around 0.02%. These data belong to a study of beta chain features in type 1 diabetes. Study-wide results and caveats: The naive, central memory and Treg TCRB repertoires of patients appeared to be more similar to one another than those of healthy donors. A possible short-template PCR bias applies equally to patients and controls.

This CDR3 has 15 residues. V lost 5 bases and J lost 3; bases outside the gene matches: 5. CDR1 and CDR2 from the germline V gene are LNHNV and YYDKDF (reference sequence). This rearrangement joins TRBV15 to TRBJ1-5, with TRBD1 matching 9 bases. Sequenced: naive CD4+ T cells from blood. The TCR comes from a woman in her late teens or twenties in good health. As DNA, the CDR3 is TGTGCCACCAGCTCCGGGACAGGGCTCAATCAGCCCCAGCATTTT. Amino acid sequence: CATSSGTGLNQPQHF.